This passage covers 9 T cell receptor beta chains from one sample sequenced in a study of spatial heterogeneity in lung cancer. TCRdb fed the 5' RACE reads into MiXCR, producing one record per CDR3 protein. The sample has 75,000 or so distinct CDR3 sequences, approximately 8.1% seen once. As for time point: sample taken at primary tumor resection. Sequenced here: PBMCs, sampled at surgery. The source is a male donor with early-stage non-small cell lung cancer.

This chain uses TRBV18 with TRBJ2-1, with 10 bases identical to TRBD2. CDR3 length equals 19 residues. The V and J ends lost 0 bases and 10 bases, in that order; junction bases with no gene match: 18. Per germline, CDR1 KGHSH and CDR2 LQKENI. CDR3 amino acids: CASSPPYAEGAGGPGEQFF. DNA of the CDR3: TGTGCCAGCTCACCACCGTATGCGGAGGGAGCGGGAGGGCCTGGGGAGCAGTTCTTC.

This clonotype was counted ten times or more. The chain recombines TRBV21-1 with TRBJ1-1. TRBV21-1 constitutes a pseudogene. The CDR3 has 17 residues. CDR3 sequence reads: CASSKVSGVIENTEAFF. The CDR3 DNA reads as TGTGCCAGCAGCAAAGTGAGCGGAGTGATCGAGAACACTGAAGCTTTCTTT.

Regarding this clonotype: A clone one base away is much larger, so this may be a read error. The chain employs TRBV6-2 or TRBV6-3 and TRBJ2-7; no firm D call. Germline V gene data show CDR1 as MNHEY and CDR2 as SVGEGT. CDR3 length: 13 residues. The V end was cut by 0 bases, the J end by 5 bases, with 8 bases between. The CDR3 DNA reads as TGTGCCAGCAGTTACTCGATTAGCCACGAGCAGTACTTC. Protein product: CASSYSISHEQYF.

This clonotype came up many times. The CDR3 loop is CASSQGDHRWTGPGNTEAFF. CDR3 DNA sequence: TGCGCCAGCAGCCAGGGGGATCACCGATGGACAGGCCCCGGGAACACTGAAGCTTTCTTT. This chain links TRBV4-1 with TRBJ1-1; 7 nucleotides agree with TRBD1. Germline assignment: CDR1 MGHRA and CDR2 YSYEKL. This CDR3 has 20 amino acids. The junction had 20 bases not matched to a gene; V was cut back by 3 bases and J by 1 base.

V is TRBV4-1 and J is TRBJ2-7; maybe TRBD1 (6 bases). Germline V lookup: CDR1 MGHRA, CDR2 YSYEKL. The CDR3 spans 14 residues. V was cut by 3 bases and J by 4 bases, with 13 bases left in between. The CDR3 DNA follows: TGCGCCAGCAGCCATTGGGACACGGCATACGAGCAGTACTTC. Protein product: CASSHWDTAYEQYF.

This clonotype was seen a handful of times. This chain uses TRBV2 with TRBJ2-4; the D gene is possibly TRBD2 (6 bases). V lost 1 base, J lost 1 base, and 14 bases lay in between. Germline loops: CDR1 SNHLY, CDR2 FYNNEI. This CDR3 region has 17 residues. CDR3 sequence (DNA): TGTGCCAGCAGTGAAGGGGTTGGGAGGACTGCCAAAAACATTCAGTACTTC. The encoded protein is CASSEGVGRTAKNIQYF.

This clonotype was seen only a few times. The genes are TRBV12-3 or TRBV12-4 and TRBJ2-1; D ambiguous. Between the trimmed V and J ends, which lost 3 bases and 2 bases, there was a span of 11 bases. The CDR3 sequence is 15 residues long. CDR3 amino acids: CASSLGLAAYNEQFF. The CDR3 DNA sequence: TGTGCCAGCAGTTTGGGTCTCGCCGCCTACAATGAGCAGTTCTTC.

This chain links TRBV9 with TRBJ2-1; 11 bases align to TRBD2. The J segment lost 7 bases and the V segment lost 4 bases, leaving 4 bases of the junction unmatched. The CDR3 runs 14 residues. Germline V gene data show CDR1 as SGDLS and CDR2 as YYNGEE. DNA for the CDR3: TGTGCCAGCAGCACCGGGACTAGCGGAAATGAGCAGTTCTTC. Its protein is CASSTGTSGNEQFF.

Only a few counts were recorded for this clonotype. In nucleotides, the CDR3 is TGCAGTGCTAGAGATCCAAGGGGAGCTTCCTACAATGAGCAGTTCTTC. Translation gives CSARDPRGASYNEQFF. The rearrangement links TRBV20-1 to TRBJ2-1; D tentatively fits TRBD1 or TRBD2 (5 bases each). V lost 0 bases, J lost 1 base, and 13 bases lay in between. The CDR3 is 16 amino acids. Germline-derived CDR1 and CDR2 are DFQATT and SNEGSKA (reference sequence).